This T cell receptor beta chain is from a study of vaccination effects on CD4 cells after COVID-19. For the study at large: Using viral peptide pools, the ViraFEST assay grew out antigen-specific CD4+ T cells prior to sequencing. General study points: Marked clonal contraction was seen late after vaccination (in both infection- and vaccine-induced clones).

The culture ran for roughly ten days before CD4+ T cells were isolated. Vaccination of participants consisted of two doses of either the BNT162b2 or mRNA-1273 vaccine. None of the vaccinated had previously contracted SARS-CoV-2, and their nucleocapsid antibodies tested negative. Cultures received IL-2 medium that replaced half the medium on days 3 and 7. Regarding this clone: Its antigen is undetermined.

TCRdb's table, derived via immunoSEQ multiplex PCR, lists solely in-frame clones and lacks some. The data hold about 40,000 clones, with around two thirds observed a single time. The CDR3 has 15 residues. Per the germline V gene, CDR1 is ENHRY and CDR2 is SYGVKD. V was pared by 4 bases and J by 3 bases, with 9 bases of the junction left unmatched. This TCR derives from a human donor who received a COVID-19 vaccine. The chain links TRBV10-3 to TRBJ2-7, with 7 nucleotides matching TRBD1. The source was CD4+ T cells from PBMCs cultured without peptide, collected after COVID-19 vaccination. In DNA form, the CDR3 reads TGTGCCATCAGTGTTGCCGGGACAGAGATCTACGAGCAGTACTTC. Translated, it gives CAISVAGTEIYEQYF.